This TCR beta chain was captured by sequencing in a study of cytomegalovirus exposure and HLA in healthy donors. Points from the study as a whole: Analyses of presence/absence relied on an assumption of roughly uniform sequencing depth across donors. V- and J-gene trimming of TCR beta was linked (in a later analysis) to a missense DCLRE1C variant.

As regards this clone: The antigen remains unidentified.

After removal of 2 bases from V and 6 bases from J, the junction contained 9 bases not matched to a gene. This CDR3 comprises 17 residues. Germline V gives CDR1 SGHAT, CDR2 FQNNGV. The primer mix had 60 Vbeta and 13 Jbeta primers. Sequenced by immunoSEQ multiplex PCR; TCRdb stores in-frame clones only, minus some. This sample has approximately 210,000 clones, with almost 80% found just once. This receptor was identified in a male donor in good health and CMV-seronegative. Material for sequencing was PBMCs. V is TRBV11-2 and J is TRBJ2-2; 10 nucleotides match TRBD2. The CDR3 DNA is TGTGCCAGCAGCTTACATCCTAGCGGGGGAGTGGCCGGGGAGCTGTTTTTT. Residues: CASSLHPSGGVAGELFF.